A selection of T cell receptor beta chains follows, all from one sample in a study of blood T cell repertoires in COVID-19. Assay used: immunoSEQ multiplex PCR; TCRdb lists only in-frame clones, some missing. The table records approximately 230,000 clones, about nine tenths of them present only once. Material for sequencing was peripheral blood. The receptor source for this set is a woman in her twenties or thirties with COVID-19, enrolled during active disease. Each CDR3 is given with its conserved first and last residue. D genes are given only for firm matches. Size tells how often a clone was seen (once, few, many) or the class of an expanded clone, and some rows leave it out.

>.|TRBD1|TRBV5-6|TRBJ1-2
CASSTGTGLNYGYTF
TGTGCCAGCAGTACCGGGACAGGGCTTAACTATGGCTACACCTTC
>.|TRBD1|TRBV6-5|TRBJ1-1
CASSTRQGAMAEAFF
TGTGCCAGCAGCACGAGACAGGGGGCAATGGCTGAAGCTTTCTTT
>few|.|TRBV6-2/TRBV6-3|TRBJ1-1
CASSYSSAGAFF
TGTGCCAGCAGTTACTCTTCGGCAGGAGCTTTCTTT
>few|.|TRBV6-5|TRBJ2-7
CASSYSETGLLVQYF
TGTGCCAGCAGTTACTCCGAGACAGGTTTGTTGGTGCAGTACTTC
>.|.|TRBV1|TRBJ2-2
CTSSQDRGQGGGNTGELFF
TGCACCAGCAGCCAAGATAGGGGGCAGGGAGGAGGGAACACCGGGGAGCTGTTTTTT
>.|TRBD2|TRBV24-1|TRBJ2-1
CATSDLQSERESEQFF
TGTGCCACCAGTGATTTGCAATCCGAGCGGGAGAGTGAGCAGTTCTTC
>.|.|TRBV12-5|TRBJ2-1
CASGLVESPDEQFF
TGTGCTAGTGGTTTGGTGGAGTCCCCGGATGAGCAGTTCTTC
>.|TRBD2|TRBV13|TRBJ2-3
CASSLVLAGGTQYF
TGTGCCAGCAGCTTAGTCCTAGCGGGAGGCACGCAGTATTTT
>.|.|TRBV27|TRBJ2-1
CASRRGGTYNEQFF
TGTGCCAGCAGACGAGGGGGAACCTACAATGAGCAGTTCTTC
>.|TRBD2|TRBV24-1|TRBJ2-1
CATSVPGLQQFF
TGTGCCACCAGTGTACCGGGACTACAGCAGTTCTTC
>.|TRBD2|TRBV7-6|TRBJ2-1
CASSLGAGGIDNEQFF
TGTGCCAGCAGCTTAGGGGCGGGGGGGATAGACAATGAGCAGTTCTTC
>.|.|TRBV7-2|TRBJ1-1
CASSLISGGNTEAFF
TGTGCCAGCAGCTTAATATCTGGCGGGAACACTGAAGCTTTCTTT
>.|TRBD1|TRBV29-1|TRBJ2-7
CSVEVGTATYEQYF
TGCAGCGTTGAAGTCGGGACAGCTACATACGAGCAGTACTTC
>.|TRBD2|TRBV11-2|TRBJ2-2
CASSSQAGGPPGELFF
TGTGCCAGCAGCTCCCAAGCGGGAGGGCCCCCCGGGGAGCTGTTTTTT
>.|.|TRBV18|TRBJ1-6
CASSPISSSDSKNSPLHF
TGTGCCAGCTCACCAATAAGCTCCTCGGACAGTAAAAATTCACCCCTCCACTTT
>.|.|TRBV2|TRBJ2-3
CASTSTDTQYF
TGTGCCAGCACAAGCACAGATACGCAGTATTTT
>.|TRBD1|TRBV23-1|TRBJ2-7
CASSPRTGVDEQYF
TGCGCCAGCAGTCCTCGGACAGGGGTCGACGAGCAGTACTTC
>.|.|TRBV3-1/TRBV3-2|TRBJ1-1
CASSQRNTEAFF
TGTGCCAGCAGCCAGCGGAACACTGAAGCTTTCTTT
>.|.|TRBV15|TRBJ2-7
CATSRDLFKLRDTFYEQYF
TGTGCCACCAGCAGAGATTTGTTCAAACTCCGGGACACCTTCTACGAGCAGTACTTC
>.|TRBD1|TRBV27|TRBJ1-1
CASWIWTGVKGNTEAFF
TGTGCCAGCTGGATCTGGACAGGGGTAAAGGGGAACACTGAAGCTTTCTTT
>.|.|TRBV29-1|TRBJ1-5
CSVGQFSNQPQHF
TGCAGCGTTGGGCAGTTTAGCAATCAGCCCCAGCATTTT
>once|.|TRBV24-1|TRBJ1-2
CATSDPGYGYTF
TGTGCCACCAGTGATCCAGGGTATGGCTACACCTTC
>.|TRBD2|TRBV7-9|TRBJ2-7
CASSLGRGGLSSYEQYF
TGTGCCAGCAGCTTAGGTCGCGGGGGGCTGTCCTCCTACGAGCAGTACTTC
>.|TRBD1|TRBV19|TRBJ1-3
CASRGDRTGNTIYF
TGTGCCAGTAGGGGGGACAGGACGGGAAACACCATATATTTT
>few|.|TRBV5-1|TRBJ1-1
CASSPQEGANTEAFF
TGCGCCAGCAGCCCGCAGGAGGGCGCGAACACTGAAGCTTTCTTT
>.|.|TRBV28|TRBJ1-5
CASSLSILQYSNQPQHF
TGTGCCAGCAGTTTAAGTATATTGCAGTATAGCAATCAGCCCCAGCATTTT
>.|.|TRBV3-1/TRBV3-2|TRBJ1-1
CASSRGRNTEAFF
TGTGCCAGCAGCAGGGGAAGGAACACTGAAGCTTTCTTT
>.|.|TRBV28|TRBJ1-2
CASGVGAYGYTF
TGTGCCAGCGGTGTAGGGGCTTATGGCTACACCTTC
>.|.|TRBV19|TRBJ2-1
CASSTLRHTPPNEQFF
TGTGCCAGTAGCACACTTCGACATACCCCCCCAAATGAGCAGTTCTTC
>.|TRBD1|TRBV5-4|TRBJ1-2
CASSFGTGVYGYTF
TGTGCCAGCAGCTTTGGGACAGGGGTGTATGGCTACACCTTC
>.|.|TRBV6-2/TRBV6-3|TRBJ1-1
CASSPTGSYRGTTEAFF
TGTGCCAGCAGTCCCACCGGGTCTTACCGGGGAACCACTGAAGCTTTCTTT
>.|TRBD2|TRBV10-2|TRBJ2-7
CASTVTSGGLGEQYF
TGCGCCAGCACCGTGACTAGCGGGGGCTTGGGGGAGCAGTACTTC
>.|TRBD1|TRBV7-9|TRBJ1-2
CASSLTAGQHYGYTF
TGTGCCAGCAGCTTAACCGCGGGACAGCATTATGGCTACACCTTC
>.|TRBD2|TRBV5-1|TRBJ2-2
CASSFSTSGRAGELFF
TGCGCCAGCAGCTTTTCGACTAGCGGGAGGGCCGGGGAGCTGTTTTTT
>few|TRBD1|TRBV5-4|TRBJ1-2
CASSLEDRGLVGYTF
TGTGCCAGCAGCTTGGAGGACAGGGGGCTGGTAGGCTACACCTTC
>.|.|TRBV15|TRBJ1-2
CATSRHEFYGYTF
TGTGCCACCAGCAGACATGAGTTCTATGGCTACACCTTC
>.|.|TRBV25-1|TRBJ1-4
CASSDAPRATNEKLFF
TGTGCCAGCAGTGACGCCCCCCGCGCAACTAATGAAAAACTGTTTTTT
>.|TRBD1|TRBV18|TRBJ2-5
CASSRGQETETQYF
TGTGCCAGCTCACGGGGACAGGAGACGGAGACCCAGTACTTC